Listed here are 25 T cell receptor beta chains from one sample, sequenced in a study of blood T cell repertoires in COVID-19. The table came from immunoSEQ multiplex PCR; TCRdb's copy has only in-frame clones and leaves some out. The table lists more than 95,000 clones, approximately 83% of them singletons, with about 6.2% in the top ten. The sample consisted of peripheral blood. The receptors shown here come from a man aged 80 or over with active or convalescent COVID-19.

The chain combines TRBV19 with TRBJ1-3; D is unresolved. This CDR3 spans 15 amino acids. Trimming pared 3 bases from V and 0 bases from J, leaving 9 bases between. Germline CDR1 and CDR2: LNHDA and SQIVND (reference sequence). CDR3 protein: CASSIKLTSGNTIYF. Here the CDR3 DNA reads TGTGCCAGTAGTATTAAGCTAACCTCTGGAAACACCATATATTTT.

The V gene is TRBV5-1, the J gene TRBJ1-6; no firm D call. This CDR3 region has 17 residues. V lost 0 bases, J lost 0 bases, and 10 bases lay in between. Germline loops: CDR1 SGHRS, CDR2 YFSETQ. The DNA for the CDR3 is TGCGCCAGCAGCTTGGTGCCAGGAAGCTCCTATAATTCACCCCTCCACTTT. It codes for CASSLVPGSSYNSPLHF.

V and J are TRBV5-1 and TRBJ1-1; perhaps TRBD1 as D (5 bases). This CDR3 contains 14 residues. The V and J ends lost 1 base and 2 bases respectively, with 9 bases between them. The germline gives CDR1 SGHRS, CDR2 YFSETQ. In DNA, the CDR3 is TGCGCCAGCAGCTTGTCGACAGTCAACACTGAAGCTTTCTTT. It codes for CASSLSTVNTEAFF. Supplemented by reference TRBV5-1 and TRBJ1-1, the full variable domain reads KAGVTQTPRYLIKTRGQQVTLSCSPISGHRSVSWYQQTPGQGLQFLFEYFSETQRNKGNFPGRFSGRQFSNSRSEMNVSTLELGDSALYLCASSLSTVNTEAFFGQGTRLTVV.

This chain uses TRBV9 with TRBJ2-1; TRBD1 agrees at 8 bases. The ends lost 2 bases at V and 0 bases at J; junction bases unmatched: 4. From germline, CDR1 is SGDLS and CDR2 YYNGEE. This CDR3 comprises 16 residues. The CDR3 DNA is TGTGCCAGCAGCGTGACAGGGGCCTCCTCCTACAATGAGCAGTTCTTC. Residues: CASSVTGASSYNEQFF.

This chain joins TRBV5-1 and TRBJ2-7; D is undetermined. Looked up from germline, CDR1 is SGHRS and CDR2 is YFSETQ. With 5 bases removed from V and 1 base from J, the gap between germline ends came to 19 bases. The CDR3 covers 16 residues. The CDR3 nucleotides read TGCGCCAGCAGTCCTGCTGGAGTACCTGGATCCTACGAGCAGTACTTC. This translates into CASSPAGVPGSYEQYF.

The chain links TRBV29-1 to TRBJ1-2, with TRBD1 as a possible D gene (5 bases). The V end lost 7 bases, the J end lost 12 bases, and 18 bases lay between the germline ends. The CDR3 has 11 amino acids. Germline V CDR1 and CDR2: SQVTM, ANQGSEA. The CDR3 DNA follows: TGCAGCGCTCCCCGGGGGGGTGTTGACACCTTC. Its protein product is CSAPRGGVDTF.

The J gene is TRBJ2-4, the V gene TRBV11-1; TRBD2 might be the D (6 bases). Germline CDR1 SGHAT, CDR2 FQDESV (reference sequence). V shed 0 bases and J shed 7 bases, with 16 bases lying between them. The CDR3 spans 16 residues. CDR3 bases: TGTGCCAGCAGCTTAGCGGAGGGCTTGGACCACAACATTCAGTACTTC. As protein: CASSLAEGLDHNIQYF.

The J gene is TRBJ2-3, the V gene TRBV7-8; 8 nucleotides match TRBD2. Germline loops: CDR1 SGHVS, CDR2 FQNEAQ. V was pared by 5 bases and J by 3 bases, with 4 bases of the junction left unmatched. The length of the CDR3 is 14 residues. The CDR3 sequence: CASSRPSGTDTQYF. DNA of the CDR3: TGTGCCAGCAGCCGACCTAGCGGGACAGATACGCAGTATTTT.

The count of this clone is one. The chain links TRBV19 to TRBJ2-5, with 9 bases aligning to TRBD2. CDR1 and CDR2 from the germline V gene are LNHDA and SQIVND (reference sequence). J was trimmed by 5 bases and V by 6 bases; bases with no gene match: 10. The length of the CDR3 is 15 residues. The CDR3, as DNA: TGTGCCAGTAGCGGAGCCAGCGGGGGGACCGAGACCCAGTACTTC. Residues: CASSGASGGTETQYF.

This chain links TRBV19 with TRBJ1-1; no clear D. From germline, CDR1 is LNHDA and CDR2 SQIVND (reference sequence). Deletions cut 3 bases from V and 1 base from J, with 9 bases between. This CDR3 spans 14 amino acids. CDR3 in DNA: TGTGCCAGTAGTATTCATTCCCAGAACACTGAAGCTTTCTTT. Protein sequence: CASSIHSQNTEAFF. The whole variable domain, remainder taken from reference TRBV19 and TRBJ1-1, is DGGITQSPKYLFRKEGQNVTLSCEQNLNHDAMYWYRQDPGQGLRLIYYSQIVNDFQKGDIAEGYSVSREKKESFPLTVTSAQKNPTAFYLCASSIHSQNTEAFFGQGTRLTVV.

As for this clone: One junction end does not reproduce the germline sequence, and a read error may be involved. The CDR3 here is CASSLAGGLYNEQFF. DNA for the CDR3: TGCGCCAGCAGTTTGGCGGGGGGGCTTTACAATGAGCAGTTCTTC. The chain links TRBV5-1 to TRBJ2-1; 9 bases align to TRBD2. Germline lookup yields CDR1 SGHRS and CDR2 YFSETQ. This CDR3 is 15 amino acids long.

The CDR3 loop reads CASSQGLAGVYDEQFF. CDR3 nucleotides: TGTGCCAGCAGCCAGGGACTAGCGGGAGTATACGATGAGCAGTTCTTC. The chain combines TRBV11-2 with TRBJ2-1, with 14 bases lining up with TRBD2. The V gene's germline CDR1 is SGHAT and CDR2 FQNNGV. J lost 8 bases, V lost 5 bases, and 8 bases had no gene match. The CDR3 extends over 16 amino acids.

The CDR3 here is CASSNRETEPQHF. Here the CDR3 DNA reads TGTGCCAGCAGTAACAGGGAGACGGAGCCCCAGCATTTT. The V gene is TRBV2, the J gene TRBJ1-5; maybe TRBD1 (6 bases). The germline gives CDR1 SNHLY, CDR2 FYNNEI. Trimming pared 5 bases from V and 8 bases from J, leaving 13 bases between. This CDR3 has 13 residues. Combining the CDR3 with reference TRBV2 and TRBJ1-5 gives the whole variable domain EPEVTQTPSHQVTQMGQEVILRCVPISNHLYFYWYRQILGQKVEFLVSFYNNEISEKSEIFDDQFSVERPDGSNFTLKIRSTKLEDSAMYFCASSNRETEPQHFGDGTRLSIL.

The V call is TRBV3-1 (or the pseudogene TRBV3-2), the J call TRBJ2-4; 13 nucleotides agree with TRBD2. This CDR3 region has 21 residues. Germline-derived CDR1 and CDR2 are LGHDT and YNNKEL (reference sequence). V lost 4 bases and J lost 0; bases outside the gene matches: 15. CDR3 amino acids: CASSPFFPGLAGLLAKNIQYF. CDR3 bases: TGTGCCAGCAGCCCCTTCTTTCCGGGACTAGCGGGACTTCTAGCCAAAAACATTCAGTACTTC.

This sequence joins TRBV28 and TRBJ1-2; 7 bases fit TRBD1. The CDR3 extends over 14 amino acids. With 7 bases clipped from V and 3 bases from J, the junction kept 8 bases outside the gene matches. Germline loops: CDR1 MDHEN, CDR2 SYDVKM. CDR3 in DNA: TGTGCCAGCAAGGGGGCAGGCGACCACTATGGCTACACCTTC. It specifies CASKGAGDHYGYTF.

The chain combines TRBV20-1 with TRBJ1-2; tentatively, D is TRBD1 (6 bases). The V gene lost 4 bases and the J gene lost 3 bases, with 6 bases spanning the gap. CDR3 size: 11 residues. CDR1 DFQATT and CDR2 SNEGSKA come from the germline V gene (reference sequence). The CDR3 bases are TGCAGTGCTAACAGGGACTATGGCTACACCTTC. It is translated as CSANRDYGYTF.

The CDR3 DNA is TGTGCCAGCAGCCAAGACCTGACAGGGACCAATTCACCCCTCCACTTT. Translating gives CASSQDLTGTNSPLHF. The J gene is TRBJ1-6, the V gene TRBV3-1 (or the pseudogene TRBV3-2); 7 bases are shared with TRBD1. This CDR3 spans 16 amino acids. Germline CDR1 LGHDT, CDR2 YNNKEL (reference sequence). J gave up 7 bases and V 0 bases, and 6 bases lay outside the gene matches.

The chain recombines TRBV27 with TRBJ2-6, with D unresolved. This CDR3 contains 14 residues. Germline loops: CDR1 MNHEY, CDR2 SMNVEV (reference sequence). The germline V and J ends were trimmed by 6 bases and 0 bases, with 6 bases remaining between them. The CDR3 DNA reads TGTGCCAGCAGACAGAGCTCTGGGGCCAACGTCCTGACTTTC. Encoded protein: CASRQSSGANVLTF.

The genes are TRBV10-2 and TRBJ1-5; 7 nucleotides line up with TRBD1. The CDR3 spans 13 residues. Trimming cost V 6 bases and J 8 bases; bases outside gene matches: 7. Germline assignment: CDR1 WSHSY and CDR2 SAAADI. The CDR3 is CASRDRAQEPQHF. In DNA, the CDR3 is TGCGCCAGCAGAGACAGGGCCCAAGAGCCCCAGCATTTT.

V is TRBV19 and J is TRBJ1-1; 10 nucleotides agree with TRBD1. The CDR3 length is 16 residues. Germline values: CDR1 LNHDA, CDR2 SQIVND (reference sequence). The junction had 11 bases not matched to a gene; V was cut back by 5 bases and J by 5 bases. The CDR3, as DNA: TGTGCCAGTAGTGCTGGATCCGGGACAGGGGAAACTGAAGCTTTCTTT. Translation gives CASSAGSGTGETEAFF.

The V call is TRBV5-1, the J call TRBJ2-2; tentative D call: TRBD1 (6 bases). Per germline, CDR1 SGHRS and CDR2 YFSETQ. The CDR3 is made up of 15 amino acids. The V gene lost 4 bases and the J gene lost 4 bases, with 14 bases spanning the gap. CDR3 in amino acids: CASSAQGQATGELFF. CDR3 sequence (DNA): TGCGCCAGCAGCGCCCAGGGACAAGCCACCGGGGAGCTGTTTTTT.

In this sample, this clone turned up a few times. J is TRBJ1-4 and V is TRBV6-5; a weak D match, TRBD1 (5 bases). V was cut by 7 bases and J by 7 bases, with 19 bases left in between. The CDR3 loop spans 15 amino acids. Germline assignment: CDR1 MNHEY and CDR2 SVGAGI. The CDR3 loop reads CASTRRGGSFEKLFF. In DNA form, the CDR3 reads TGTGCCAGCACCCGGCGGGGGGGGTCTTTTGAAAAACTGTTTTTT.

This sequence joins TRBV6-1 and TRBJ2-3, with 8 bases matching TRBD2. From germline, CDR1 is MNHNS and CDR2 SASEGT. Trimming cost V 3 bases and J 5 bases; bases outside gene matches: 7. This CDR3 spans 15 amino acids. The CDR3 loop reads CASSDISGDLDTQYF. CDR3 DNA: TGTGCCAGCAGTGATATTAGCGGGGACCTAGATACGCAGTATTTT.

This chain links TRBV5-1 with TRBJ2-7; D ambiguous. Germline values: CDR1 SGHRS, CDR2 YFSETQ. The CDR3 is 14 residues long. Trimming took off 1 base at V and 0 bases at J, with 8 bases between the two ends. CDR3 in DNA: TGCGCCAGCAGCTTGACACCGAACTCCTACGAGCAGTACTTC. Translating gives CASSLTPNSYEQYF.

The CDR3 DNA reads as TGTGCCAGCAGCCTAAGCAGGGGCTTTGATACGCAGTATTTT. Translation: CASSLSRGFDTQYF. The V and J genes are TRBV4-2 and TRBJ2-3; tentative D call: TRBD1 (6 bases). The germline V gene has CDR1 LGHNA and CDR2 YNFKEQ. V lost 4 bases and J 6 bases, leaving 14 bases between the germline ends. The length of the CDR3 is 14 residues.